The rows below give T cell receptor beta chains drawn from one sample of a study of blood T cell repertoires in COVID-19. TCRdb keeps only in-frame clones here, not all; method: immunoSEQ multiplex PCR. The sample yields just over 650,000 clones, approximately 90% seen once. Sequencing was done on a sample of peripheral blood. The receptors were gathered from a woman under 30 with acute or convalescent COVID-19. CDR3s include the opening cysteine and the closing phenylalanine or tryptophan. Each record gives: CDR3 DNA, CDR3 protein, clone size, J gene, V gene, D gene. A D gene is named only where the DNA matches it firmly. Clone size is shown for a subset of rows, as once, few, many or a class of expanded clone.

DNA: TGCGCCAGCACAGGAACAGAGAGCTATGGCTACACCTTC
CDR3: CASTGTESYGYTF
size: .
J: TRBJ1-2
V: TRBV5-1
D: .

DNA: TGCGCCAGCAGCCCAGACAGGTGGGCTCGCCAACTCTACAATGAGCAGTTCTTC
CDR3: CASSPDRWARQLYNEQFF
size: .
J: TRBJ2-1
V: TRBV5-1
D: .

DNA: TGTGCCAGCAGCCGACTGACCGGGGAGCTGTTTTTT
CDR3: CASSRLTGELFF
size: .
J: TRBJ2-2
V: TRBV12-3/TRBV12-4
D: .

DNA: TGTGCCAGCAGCCCAATGGTCCTTAGCATCACTGAAGCTTTCTTT
CDR3: CASSPMVLSITEAFF
size: few
J: TRBJ1-1
V: TRBV7-9
D: .

DNA: TGCGCCAGCAGCCAACGGGGTTTTGCAGAGCAGTACTTC
CDR3: CASSQRGFAEQYF
size: .
J: TRBJ2-7
V: TRBV4-1
D: .

DNA: TGTGCCAGCTGCCCCACTTACTCATCCTTCGATGGCTACACCTTC
CDR3: CASCPTYSSFDGYTF
size: .
J: TRBJ1-2
V: TRBV6-4
D: .

DNA: TGTGCCAGCAGTGAATGGGCCAGCTCTGGAAACACCATATATTTT
CDR3: CASSEWASSGNTIYF
size: .
J: TRBJ1-3
V: TRBV6-1
D: .

DNA: TGTGCCAGCAGCACCTGCAGGGGGCCCGACTATGGCTACACCTTC
CDR3: CASSTCRGPDYGYTF
size: .
J: TRBJ1-2
V: TRBV21-1
D: .

DNA: TGTGCCAGCAGGACTACCGGGACAGGGGTAATCTGGGAGCAGTACTTC
CDR3: CASRTTGTGVIWEQYF
size: .
J: TRBJ2-7
V: TRBV27
D: TRBD1

DNA: TGCGCCAGCAGCCAATTACCGGGACAGGGAGGGGGGCTAGCCAAAAACATTCAGTACTTC
CDR3: CASSQLPGQGGGLAKNIQYF
size: .
J: TRBJ2-4
V: TRBV4-1
D: TRBD1

DNA: TGTGCCTGGAGTTATGGGGCAGGGCAGCGCTACACCTTC
CDR3: CAWSYGAGQRYTF
size: .
J: TRBJ1-2
V: TRBV30
D: .

DNA: TGTGCCAGCAGTTACCGGGTGCCCGAGAAGGTCTACGAGCAGTACTTC
CDR3: CASSYRVPEKVYEQYF
size: .
J: TRBJ2-7
V: TRBV6-6
D: .

DNA: TGTGCCAGCAGCGAAACCCGGAATTCACCCCTCCACTTT
CDR3: CASSETRNSPLHF
size: once
J: TRBJ1-6
V: TRBV14
D: .

DNA: TGCGCCAGCAGTGACGTGACAACCAAAAACAATGAGCAGTTCTTC
CDR3: CASSDVTTKNNEQFF
size: .
J: TRBJ2-1
V: TRBV10-2
D: .

DNA: TGTGCCAGCAGTTACCAGGGGGTGTCGGGGGACATTCAGTACTTC
CDR3: CASSYQGVSGDIQYF
size: .
J: TRBJ2-4
V: TRBV6-5
D: .

DNA: TGTGCCTGGAGTGCCTTCGGACAGGGGCGGGACAATCAGCCCCAGCATTTT
CDR3: CAWSAFGQGRDNQPQHF
size: .
J: TRBJ1-5
V: TRBV30
D: TRBD1